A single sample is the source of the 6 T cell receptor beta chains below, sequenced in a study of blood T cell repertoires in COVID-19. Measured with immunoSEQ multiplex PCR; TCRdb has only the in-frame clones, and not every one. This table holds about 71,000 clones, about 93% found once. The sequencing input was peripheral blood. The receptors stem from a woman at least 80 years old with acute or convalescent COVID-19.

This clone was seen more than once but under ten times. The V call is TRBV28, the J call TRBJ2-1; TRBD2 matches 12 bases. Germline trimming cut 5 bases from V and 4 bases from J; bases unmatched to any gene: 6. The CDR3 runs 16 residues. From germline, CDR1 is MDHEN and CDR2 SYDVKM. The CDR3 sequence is CASSPVTSGSYNEQFF. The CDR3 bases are TGTGCCAGCAGTCCCGTGACTAGCGGGAGTTACAATGAGCAGTTCTTC.

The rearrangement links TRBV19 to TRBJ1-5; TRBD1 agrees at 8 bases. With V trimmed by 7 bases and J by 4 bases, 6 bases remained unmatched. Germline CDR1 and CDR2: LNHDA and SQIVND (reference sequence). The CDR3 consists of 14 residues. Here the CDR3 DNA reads TGTGCCAGTAAACAGACAGGGGCAAATCAGCCCCAGCATTTT. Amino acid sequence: CASKQTGANQPQHF. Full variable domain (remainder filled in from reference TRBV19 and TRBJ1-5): DGGITQSPKYLFRKEGQNVTLSCEQNLNHDAMYWYRQDPGQGLRLIYYSQIVNDFQKGDIAEGYSVSREKKESFPLTVTSAQKNPTAFYLCASKQTGANQPQHFGDGTRLSIL.

CDR3 in DNA: TGTGCCAGCAGCTCAGGGGACATTTCCCAAGAGACCCAGTACTTC. It yields the protein CASSSGDISQETQYF. This chain joins TRBV7-9 and TRBJ2-5; TRBD1 is a possible D gene (6 bases). Germline CDR1 reads SEHNR; CDR2 reads FQNEAQ (reference sequence). The ends were cut back, 4 bases at V and 1 base at J, with 13 bases in the middle. The CDR3 is made up of 15 amino acids. Together with reference TRBV7-9 and TRBJ2-5, the CDR3 gives the full variable domain: DTGVSQNPRHKITKRGQNVTFRCDPISEHNRLYWYRQTLGQGPEFLTYFQNEAQLEKSRLLSDRFSAERPKGSFSTLEIQRTEQGDSAMYLCASSSGDISQETQYFGPGTRLLVL.

This chain's CDR3 is CASGGTGFLLNTEAFF. CDR3 nucleotide sequence: TGCGCCAGTGGGGGGACAGGGTTTCTTCTTAACACTGAAGCTTTCTTT. This rearrangement joins TRBV4-1 to TRBJ1-1; TRBD1 matches at 9 bases. The CDR3 has 16 residues. Germline V lookup: CDR1 MGHRA, CDR2 YSYEKL. Unmatched junction bases numbered 13, after V lost 9 bases and J lost 2 bases.

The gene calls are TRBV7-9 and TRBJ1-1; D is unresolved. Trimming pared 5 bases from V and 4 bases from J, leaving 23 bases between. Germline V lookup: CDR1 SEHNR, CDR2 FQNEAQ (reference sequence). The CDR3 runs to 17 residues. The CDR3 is CASSRLGRMTYLTEAFF. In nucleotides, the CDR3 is TGTGCCAGCAGCCGACTGGGGAGGATGACCTACCTCACTGAAGCTTTCTTT.

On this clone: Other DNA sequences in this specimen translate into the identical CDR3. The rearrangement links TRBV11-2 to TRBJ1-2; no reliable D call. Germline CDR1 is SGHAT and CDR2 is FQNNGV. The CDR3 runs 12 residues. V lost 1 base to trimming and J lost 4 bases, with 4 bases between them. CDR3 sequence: CASSLGSYGYTF. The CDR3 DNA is TGTGCCAGCAGCTTAGGGAGCTATGGCTACACCTTC. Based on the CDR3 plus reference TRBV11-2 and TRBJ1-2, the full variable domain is EAGVAQSPRYKIIEKRQSVAFWCNPISGHATLYWYQQILGQGPKLLIQFQNNGVVDDSQLPKDRFSAERLKGVDSTLKIQPAKLEDSAVYLCASSLGSYGYTFGSGTRLTVV.